A selection of T cell receptor beta chains follows, all from one sample in a study of tumor-infiltrating lymphocytes in primary liver carcinoma. TCRdb redid the calling of the multiplex PCR reads with MiXCR, one entry per CDR3 protein. The sample has 150,000 to 200,000 distinct CDR3 sequences, roughly three fifths seen once. Sequencing input: peripheral blood. These receptors came from a man aged 40-49 years with primary liver carcinoma and hepatitis B virus infection. CDR3s include the opening cysteine and the closing phenylalanine or tryptophan. D genes are given only for firm matches. Clone size appears in some rows only: once, few, many, or a class for an expanded clone.

>TRBV30|-|-|TRBJ2-1
CAYGPSDNEQFF
TGTGCCTACGGACCTAGTGACAATGAGCAGTTCTTC
>TRBV12-3/TRBV12-4|-|-|TRBJ2-1
CTSSLGGSQAGEQFF
TGTACCAGCAGTTTGGGGGGATCCCAGGCAGGCGAGCAGTTCTTC
>TRBV6-5|-|-|TRBJ1-6
CASSYNGGSYNSPLHF
TGTGCCAGCAGTTATAACGGGGGCTCCTATAATTCACCCCTCCACTTT
>TRBV12-3/TRBV12-4|-|few|TRBJ1-5
CASRFGLSGNQPQHF
TGTGCCAGCAGATTCGGACTTTCAGGCAATCAGCCCCAGCATTTT
>TRBV4-1|-|few|TRBJ2-1
CASSQLEREQFF
TGCGCCAGCAGCCAACTTGAGAGAGAGCAGTTCTTC
>TRBV21-1|-|once|TRBJ1-2
CARSGSPYGYTF
TGTGCCAGAAGCGGCAGCCCTTATGGCTACACTTTC
>TRBV14|-|-|TRBJ2-2
CASSQNTGSTGELFF
TGTGCCAGCAGCCAAAACACAGGGAGCACCGGGGAGCTGTTTTTT
>TRBV12-3/TRBV12-4|TRBD1|few|TRBJ1-4
CASSLTGGNEKLFF
TGTGCCAGCAGTTTAACAGGGGGGAATGAAAAACTGTTTTTT
>TRBV4-1|-|-|TRBJ2-7
CASNQGPGTLWEQYF
TGCGCCAGCAACCAAGGTCCCGGGACCCTCTGGGAGCAGTACTTC
>TRBV6-1|TRBD2|-|TRBJ2-1
CASSQSGSVYNEQLF
TGTGCCAGCAGCCAAAGCGGGAGCGTATACAATGAGCAGTTATTC
>TRBV29-1|TRBD2|few|TRBJ2-1
CSVESSGSLDEQFF
TGCAGCGTTGAATCTAGCGGGAGTTTGGATGAGCAGTTCTTC
>TRBV12-3/TRBV12-4|TRBD1|few|TRBJ2-3
CASSLLQGTDTQYF
TGTGCCAGCAGTTTATTACAGGGGACAGATACGCAGTATTTT
>TRBV4-1|-|-|TRBJ2-7
CASSQGALTYEQYF
TGCGCCAGCAGCCAAGGGGCCCTTACTTACGAGCAGTACTTC
>TRBV5-1|TRBD2|few|TRBJ2-3
CASSFLREGEDTQYF
TGCGCCAGCAGCTTTCTGCGGGAGGGCGAGGATACGCAGTATTTT
>TRBV10-3|TRBD2|-|TRBJ2-3
CAIRTAGGSDQEQYF
TGTGCCATCAGGACAGCGGGAGGGTCTGATCAGGAGCAGTATTTT
>TRBV14|-|few|TRBJ2-5
CASSQGWLRETQYF
TGTGCCAGCAGCCAAGGGTGGCTGCGGGAGACCCAGTACTTC
>TRBV12-3/TRBV12-4|-|few|TRBJ2-1
CASSRTGYNEQFF
TGTGCCAGCAGCCGGACGGGATACAATGAGCAGTTCTTC
>TRBV6-5|TRBD1|-|TRBJ2-7
CASKRSGTGRYEQYF
TGTGCCAGCAAGCGCTCCGGGACAGGGCGATACGAGCAGTACTTC
>TRBV11-2|-|-|TRBJ2-1
CASSLDRRGVQFF
TGTGCCAGCAGCTTAGACCGCAGGGGTGTGCAGTTCTTC
>TRBV5-6|-|-|TRBJ2-3
CASRPRQEGPDTQYF
TGTGCCAGCCGCCCTAGGCAGGAAGGTCCAGATACGCAGTATTTT
>TRBV29-1|-|-|TRBJ1-1
CSVGDLLDRAFF
TGCAGCGTGGGGGACTTACTCGACCGGGCTTTCTTT
>TRBV29-1|-|few|TRBJ2-1
CSVEFRADDEQFF
TGCAGCGTTGAATTCCGCGCCGACGATGAGCAGTTCTTC
>TRBV11-2|-|-|TRBJ2-1
CASSPPSVAYDKQFF
TGTGCCAGCAGCCCCCCCAGCGTAGCCTACGATAAGCAGTTCTTC
>TRBV4-1|TRBD1|-|TRBJ1-6
CASSPGWTGYYNSPLHF
TGCGCCAGCAGCCCGGGTTGGACAGGGTACTATAATTCACCCCTCCACTTT
>TRBV11-2|-|-|TRBJ2-3
CASGPGGLLTSTDTQYF
TGTGCCAGCGGCCCTGGAGGACTACTTACTAGCACAGATACTCAGTATTTT
>TRBV7-9|TRBD2|once|TRBJ2-3
CASGIAGYTDMQYF
TGTGCCAGCGGCATAGCGGGATACACAGATATGCAGTATTTT
>TRBV11-1|TRBD1|few|TRBJ2-6
CASSFDRGSGTNVLTF
TGTGCCAGTAGCTTCGACAGGGGCTCGGGGACCAACGTCCTGACTTTC
>TRBV4-1|-|-|TRBJ2-4
CASRQVGARDIQYF
TGCGCCAGCAGACAAGTAGGGGCCAGGGACATTCAGTACTTC
>TRBV11-1|-|-|TRBJ2-7
CASNLAGFPGEQYF
TGTGCCAGCAACTTAGCTGGCTTTCCCGGCGAACAGTACTTC
>TRBV29-1|-|many|TRBJ2-1
CSVDPTGLEGDEQFF
TGCAGCGTTGACCCCACGGGACTTGAAGGGGATGAGCAGTTCTTC
>TRBV28|-|-|TRBJ1-2
CASSESGLYYGYTF
TGTGCCAGCAGTGAGTCGGGCCTCTACTATGGCTACACCTTC
>TRBV11-2|-|many|TRBJ2-6
CASRGVATGANVLTF
TGTGCCAGCAGGGGTGTGGCTACTGGGGCCAACGTCCTGACTTTC
>TRBV24-1|TRBD2|-|TRBJ2-1
CATSDSKIAGVTNEQFF
TGTGCCACCAGTGACTCAAAAATAGCGGGAGTAACGAATGAGCAGTTCTTC
>TRBV6-2/TRBV6-3|-|-|TRBJ2-7
CASSFGDYEQYF
TGTGCCAGCAGTTTCGGGGACTACGAGCAGTACTTC
>TRBV11-2|TRBD2|-|TRBJ2-7
CASSSREGDNGQYF
TGTGCCAGCAGCTCACGGGAGGGGGACAACGGGCAGTACTTC
>TRBV6-2/TRBV6-3|-|-|TRBJ2-7
CASSYSGISDPYEQYF
TGTGCCAGCAGTTATTCCGGGATTAGCGACCCCTACGAGCAGTACTTC
>TRBV11-2|-|-|TRBJ2-1
CTSSLIGGLRYGQFF
TGTACCAGCAGCCTAATTGGCGGACTTCGCTATGGGCAGTTCTTC
>TRBV11-2|TRBD1|many|TRBJ2-3
CASSPTGTGDADTQYF
TGTGCCAGCAGCCCAACCGGGACAGGGGATGCAGATACGCAGTATTTT
>TRBV12-3/TRBV12-4|TRBD2|few|TRBJ2-1
CASSSTLAVLYNEQFF
TGTGCCAGCAGTTCCACACTAGCGGTTCTCTACAATGAGCAGTTCTTC
>TRBV7-9|TRBD1|-|TRBJ2-7
CASSFDRGDYEQYF
TGTGCCAGCAGCTTTGACAGGGGGGACTACGAGCAGTACTTC
>TRBV4-1|TRBD2|-|TRBJ2-1
CASSQDPRAGGNEQFF
TGCGCCAGCAGCCAAGACCCCCGAGCGGGAGGCAATGAGCAGTTCTTC
>TRBV4-1|TRBD1|-|TRBJ1-6
CASSYRDRDGNSLLHF
TGCGCCAGCAGCTACCGGGACAGGGATGGTAATTCACTCCTCCACTTT
>TRBV6-5|TRBD2|-|TRBJ2-7
CASSYGKRDYEQYF
TGTGCCAGCAGTTATGGGAAGCGGGACTACGAGCAGTACTTC
>TRBV12-3/TRBV12-4|-|-|TRBJ2-5
CVSSPRDIGGIQYF
TGTGTCAGCAGTCCCCGGGACATAGGGGGGATCCAGTACTTC
>TRBV29-1|-|-|TRBJ1-1
CSVEALGISEAFF
TGCAGCGTTGAAGCCCTCGGTATAAGTGAAGCTTTCTTT
>TRBV11-2|-|-|TRBJ1-1
CANNLGWPRVNTEAFF
TGTGCCAACAACTTAGGCTGGCCCAGGGTGAACACTGAAGCTTTCTTT
>TRBV11-3|TRBD2|-|TRBJ2-1
CTSCLSWTSGGGEQFF
TGTACCAGCTGCTTATCATGGACTAGCGGGGGAGGTGAGCAGTTCTTC
>TRBV6-1|TRBD2|-|TRBJ2-1
CASSELGPGLAGSDEQLF
TGTGCCAGCAGTGAATTAGGCCCGGGACTAGCGGGATCCGATGAGCAGCTCTTC
>TRBV11-2|TRBD1|-|TRBJ2-7
CASSLDRPTYERYF
TGCGCCAGCAGCTTGGACAGGCCAACCTACGAGCGGTACTTC
>TRBV7-8|TRBD2|-|TRBJ2-1
CASSSLAGTSYNEQFF
TGTGCCAGCAGCTCCCTAGCGGGGACGTCCTACAATGAGCAGTTCTTC
>TRBV6-5|-|few|TRBJ2-7
CASGPPDYEQYF
TGTGCCAGCGGACCACCGGACTACGAGCAGTACTTC
>TRBV29-1|-|few|TRBJ2-1
CSVEDLTYNEQFF
TGCAGCGTTGAGGACCTTACCTACAATGAGCAGTTCTTC
>TRBV29-1|-|-|TRBJ2-7
CIVDEGVGYEQYF
TGCATCGTTGACGAGGGGGTCGGGTACGAGCAGTACTTC
>TRBV28|TRBD1|-|TRBJ2-7
CASSLRPGTELGSYEQYF
TGTGCCAGCAGTTTGCGTCCAGGGACAGAGCTAGGGTCCTACGAGCAGTACTTC
>TRBV11-2|-|-|TRBJ2-2
CASSPQGHFVEELFF
TGTGCCAGCAGCCCACAGGGTCACTTTGTCGAGGAGCTGTTTTTT
>TRBV30|-|-|TRBJ2-1
CAWGPALRHLYNEQFF
TGTGCCTGGGGTCCGGCCCTGCGACACCTCTACAATGAGCAGTTCTTC
>TRBV6-5|-|few|TRBJ2-1
CASRGFNEQFF
TGTGCCAGCAGGGGGTTCAATGAGCAGTTCTTC
>TRBV5-1|-|-|TRBJ2-2
CPSSYENTGELFF
TGTCCCAGCAGCTATGAGAACACCGGGGAGCTGTTTTTT
>TRBV5-1|-|-|TRBJ1-1
CASSLGGVHTEAFF
TGCGCCAGCAGCTTGGGAGGGGTACATACTGAAGCTTTCTTT